This TCR beta chain is drawn from a study of blood T cell repertoires in COVID-19. Study-wide context: Spain, Italy and the United States supplied samples that represented acute and convalescent COVID-19. The cDNA or gDNA used as material had been derived from T cells, B-cell-depleted T cells, or PBMCs.

Per the study methods: Counts of nucleated cells, estimated from reference gene primer amplification, were obtained. Sequencing used immunoSEQ multiplex PCR; TCRdb keeps in-frame clones, though not all of them. D and trimming come from the DNA, and the V and J calls and clone size come from that table. The data show over 400,000 clones, roughly nine tenths seen once. The CDR3 length is 14 residues. V lost 7 bases to trimming and J lost 8 bases; unmatched junction nucleotides: 14. Germline values: CDR1 SNHLY, CDR2 FYNNEI. Seattle's cohort entered during active infection and was followed longitudinally. This clone was observed a few times.

The TCR originated in a woman aged 50 to 60 with COVID-19, enrolled during active disease. The genes are TRBV2 and TRBJ2-7; 7 bases match TRBD1. Sequencing used peripheral blood. Here the CDR3 DNA reads TGTGCCAGCATCTTCCCCCGGACAGGCCCTCAGCAGTACTTC. It is translated as CASIFPRTGPQQYF.